This section outlines one T cell receptor (beta chain) sequence together with its context. The record originates from a study of PD-1 blockade in mismatch repair-deficient tumors. Study details: Patients had eleven to twelve mismatch repair-deficient cancer types, all previously treated and progressing.

Germline V gene data show CDR1 as WNHNN and CDR2 as SYGVQD (reference sequence). Trimming took 0 bases from V and 3 from J, leaving 12 bases between them. The CDR3 spans 15 residues. Every patient had mismatch repair deficiency by PCR or immunohistochemistry. Generated by immunoSEQ multiplex PCR, the TCRdb table keeps only in-frame clones and is missing some. Of over 100,000 clones in the sample, 60% to 85% were seen once. The chain links TRBV10-1 to TRBJ2-7; perhaps TRBD1 as D (5 bases). The sequence was obtained from an adult with mismatch repair-deficient cancer. This specimen was peripheral blood, taken 60 weeks after starting pembrolizumab. The CDR3 nucleotides are TGCGCCAGCAGTGAGTCGGGCCAGGGTGGCTACGAGCAGTACTTC. Protein sequence: CASSESGQGGYEQYF.